The source of this TCR beta chain is a study of neurological immune-mediated disorders. This clonotype was picked up a small number of times. The target antigen is unknown. This CDR3 region has 17 residues. V lost 1 base and J lost 1, with 14 bases in between. Per germline, CDR1 MGHRA and CDR2 YSYEKL. Regarding the study as a whole: When the repertoires were sorted by phylogenetic grouping, those of 18 of 34 multiple sclerosis patients ended up in one related-CDR3 cluster, a possible signature.

Every sequencing run generated in excess of 160 million TCR-beta sequences. These sequences covered 15-18 subjects. A single record per CDR3 protein comes from TCRdb applying MiXCR to the 5' RACE reads. This table holds tens of thousands of distinct CDR3 sequences, roughly 4.3% found once. The clonotype comes from a man aged 30 to 45 with multiple sclerosis. The J gene is TRBJ2-1, the V gene TRBV4-1; tentative D call: TRBD1 (6 bases). Material: PBMCs. The CDR3, as DNA: TGCGCCAGCAGCCAAGTAGAAGGGACAATTTCCTACAATGAGCAGTTCTTC. Translated, it gives CASSQVEGTISYNEQFF.